This TCR beta chain was identified in a study of cytomegalovirus exposure and HLA in healthy donors. The study's findings and limits: Reportedly, diagnosis of cytomegalovirus status by the classifier showed high specificity and sensitivity. The authors enumerated over 150 TCR beta chains as linked to cytomegalovirus. A later analysis linked some 17,000 TCR beta sequences to HLA alleles at 0.05 false discovery rate. Donor immune exposure was known only as CMV serostatus.

Comments on this clone: Antigen unknown.

The CDR3 spans 12 residues. The germline V gene encodes CDR1 MNHEY and CDR2 SVGAGI. V dropped 7 bases and J dropped 6 bases, with 10 bases sitting between them. The PCR contained 60 Vbeta and 13 Jbeta primers. Sequencing used immunoSEQ multiplex PCR; TCRdb keeps in-frame clones, though not all of them. In the table there are around 74,000 clones, approximately 80% of which are singletons. This TCR was recovered from a man aged 40-50 years in good health and CMV-seronegative. The chain has TRBV6-5 and TRBJ2-1; D is ambiguous. Material for sequencing was PBMCs. This chain's CDR3 is CASISLLNEQFF. The CDR3 DNA follows: TGTGCCAGCATTTCCCTACTCAATGAGCAGTTCTTC.